This T cell receptor beta chain was identified in a study of T cell clones after liver transplantation. Background on the study: Three of eight recipients were HCV-positive; others had non-autoimmune, non-viral indications. Until 12-24 months post-transplant, subjects got standard immunosuppression and no induction.

Clones were read by immunoSEQ multiplex PCR, and TCRdb kept only the in-frame ones, dropping some. Of 65,000 to 85,000 clones listed, roughly 80% are singletons. Trimming at V came to 6 bases and at J to 1 base, leaving 1 base not matched to a gene. CDR3 length: 14 amino acids. Germline assignment: CDR1 SNHLY and CDR2 FYNNEI. The receptor was derived from a human patient who received a liver transplant. Part of the T cells may come from the graft donor. The chain joins TRBV2 to TRBJ2-2, with 8 bases aligning to TRBD2. Sequencing used CD4+ T cells from blood, obtained around 50 months after liver transplant. The CDR3 reads CASRLAENTGELFF. DNA of the CDR3: TGTGCCAGCAGACTAGCGGAGAACACCGGGGAGCTGTTTTTT.